The 8 T cell receptor beta chains below were found in one sample sequenced in a study of blood T cell repertoires in COVID-19. Repertoires were generated with immunoSEQ multiplex PCR, while TCRdb's copy carries only in-frame clones and drops some. This table holds fewer than 250,000 clones, 80% to 90% found once. The specimen was peripheral blood. All receptors derive from a woman aged 50 to 60 with acute or convalescent COVID-19.

This chain uses TRBV24-1 with TRBJ2-1, with 9 bases fitting TRBD1. The CDR3 spans 16 residues. J lost 7 bases, V lost 3 bases, and 9 bases had no gene match. Germline CDR1 is KGHDR and CDR2 is SFDVKD. The CDR3 DNA reads TGTGCCACCAGTGATGGTGGACAGGGGAAGGGGAATGAGCAGTTCTTC. Its protein is CATSDGGQGKGNEQFF.

The V gene is TRBV19, the J gene TRBJ2-6; possible D gene TRBD1, 6 bases. This CDR3 is built from 18 residues. Germline V gene sequence: CDR1 LNHDA, CDR2 SQIVND (reference sequence). Trimming pared 4 bases from V and 0 bases from J, leaving 16 bases between. DNA for the CDR3: TGTGCCAGTAGTACCCGGTGGGGGCCCAGCTCTGGGGCCAACGTCCTGACTTTC. Its translation: CASSTRWGPSSGANVLTF.

The V call is TRBV7-9, the J call TRBJ2-7, with no clear D. V gave up 1 base and J gave up 5 bases, with 12 bases separating them. The CDR3 covers 14 residues. Germline assignment: CDR1 SEHNR and CDR2 FQNEAQ (reference sequence). The DNA of the CDR3 is TGTGCCAGCAGCTTAGGGTCCGGGTTCCACGAGCAGTACTTC. Its translation is CASSLGSGFHEQYF.

The chain links TRBV28 to TRBJ1-2, with D hard to call. Germline assignment: CDR1 MDHEN and CDR2 SYDVKM. CDR3 length: 15 residues. Between the trimmed V and J ends, which lost 8 bases and 4 bases, there was a span of 20 bases. The CDR3 region is CASGSSYTSSYGYTF. The CDR3 coding sequence is TGTGCCAGCGGGAGTAGCTATACCTCCTCCTATGGCTACACCTTC.

This chain connects TRBV25-1 to TRBJ2-5, with 9 nucleotides matching TRBD1. V lost 4 bases and J lost 4; bases outside the gene matches: 13. This CDR3 is 17 amino acids long. The germline gives CDR1 MGHDK, CDR2 SYGVNS. The CDR3, as DNA: TGTGCCAGCAGTGGGGTTATCACCGGGACAGGGAGAGAGACCCAGTACTTC. The encoded protein is CASSGVITGTGRETQYF.

V is TRBV28 and J is TRBJ1-5; TRBD1 aligns across 8 bases. The CDR3 sequence is 18 residues long. V was clipped by 3 bases and J by 6 bases; unmatched bases: 16. Germline V gene data show CDR1 as MDHEN and CDR2 as SYDVKM. The CDR3 reads CASSFPAGGVDVSQPQHF. The CDR3 DNA is TGTGCCAGCAGTTTCCCGGCAGGGGGCGTAGACGTATCTCAGCCCCAGCATTTT. Full variable domain (missing parts from reference TRBV28 and TRBJ1-5): DVKVTQSSRYLVKRTGEKVFLECVQDMDHENMFWYRQDPGLGLRLIYFSYDVKMKEKGDIPEGYSVSREKKERFSLILESASTNQTSMYLCASSFPAGGVDVSQPQHFGDGTRLSIL.

This clone was picked up a small number of times. The CDR3 spells CASSLWTGGGTEAFF. CDR3 sequence (DNA): TGTGCCAGCAGCCTCTGGACAGGGGGCGGGACTGAAGCTTTCTTT. The gene calls are TRBV3-1 (or the pseudogene TRBV3-2) and TRBJ1-1, with 11 positions matching TRBD1. Unmatched junction bases numbered 6, after V lost 4 bases and J lost 5 bases. Germline V gives CDR1 LGHDT, CDR2 YNNKEL (reference sequence). This CDR3 region has 15 residues.

The sample holds a few counts of this clone. The V and J genes are TRBV27 and TRBJ2-7; the D is unclear. Looked up from germline, CDR1 is MNHEY and CDR2 is SMNVEV (reference sequence). The CDR3 loop spans 16 amino acids. Trimming cost V 5 bases and J 4 bases, with 21 bases left between them. The CDR3 loop is CASSPTLERSLYEQYF. The CDR3 DNA follows: TGTGCCAGCAGTCCCACCCTAGAGCGATCACTGTACGAGCAGTACTTC.